The source of this TCR beta chain is a study of blood T cell repertoires in COVID-19. The table came from immunoSEQ multiplex PCR; TCRdb's copy has only in-frame clones and leaves some out. Among some 150,000 clones, over 60% were seen once, and the ten largest hold around 4.2%. The receptor was isolated from an elderly woman with active or convalescent COVID-19. Sequenced material: peripheral blood.

CDR3 sequence reads: CATSDRADSIYGYTF. The DNA of the CDR3 is TGTGCCACCAGTGATCGAGCCGACAGCATATATGGCTACACCTTC. The chain links TRBV24-1 to TRBJ1-2; D possibly corresponds to TRBD1 (5 bases). Per the germline V gene, CDR1 is KGHDR and CDR2 is SFDVKD. The CDR3 is 15 amino acids. V lost 3 bases and J lost 5, with 15 bases in between.